This T cell receptor beta chain was sequenced during a study of shared clonotypes between healthy human individuals. Original data processing: Filtering of immunoSEQ junctional sequences could not match full-length read filtering. Assay: immunoSEQ multiplex PCR; the TCRdb copy retains only in-frame clones and omits some. V and J calls and clone size are copied from that table; D and trimming were computed from the DNA. The sample lists over 95,000 clones, approximately 51% occurring once. CDR3 size: 13 residues. Germline V gene sequence: CDR1 SEHNR, CDR2 FQNEAQ (reference sequence). Note on this clone: Its specificity is not known.

Study-level points and caveats: An expected dependence of interdonor clonotype sharing on sequencing depth was noted.

The receptor comes from a woman in her thirties or forties in good health. Some clones in this sample may be carry-over from other donors' samples. V and J are TRBV7-9 and TRBJ2-5; tentative D call: TRBD2 (6 bases). The closer fit of TRBJ2-7 to the DNA end suggests the J call may be wrong. The specimen was PBMCs. The CDR3 DNA reads TGTGCCAGCAGCTTACCGGGGGTCTACGAGCAGTACTTC. This sequence encodes CASSLPGVYEQYF.